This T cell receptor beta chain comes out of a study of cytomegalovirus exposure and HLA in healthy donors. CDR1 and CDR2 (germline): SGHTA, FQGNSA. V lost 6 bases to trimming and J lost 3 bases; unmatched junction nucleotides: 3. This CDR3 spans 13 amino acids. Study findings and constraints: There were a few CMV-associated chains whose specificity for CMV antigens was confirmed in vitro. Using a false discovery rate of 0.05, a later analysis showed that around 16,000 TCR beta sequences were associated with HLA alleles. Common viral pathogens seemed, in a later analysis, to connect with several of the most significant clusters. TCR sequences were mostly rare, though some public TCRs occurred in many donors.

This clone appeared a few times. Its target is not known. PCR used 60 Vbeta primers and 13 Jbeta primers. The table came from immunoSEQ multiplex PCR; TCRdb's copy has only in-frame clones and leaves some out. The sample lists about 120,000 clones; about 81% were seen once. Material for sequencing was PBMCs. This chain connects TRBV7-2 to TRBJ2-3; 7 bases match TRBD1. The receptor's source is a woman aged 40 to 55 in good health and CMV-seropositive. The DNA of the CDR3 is TGTGCCAGCAGAAAACAGGGGACAGATACGCAGTATTTT. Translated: CASRKQGTDTQYF.